These 22 T cell receptor beta chains originate from one sample sequenced in a study of blood T cell repertoires in COVID-19. The repertoire was sequenced with immunoSEQ multiplex PCR; TCRdb's copy has only in-frame clones and lacks some. The sample contains 250,000 to 350,000 clones, 87% of which appear only once. The sample consisted of peripheral blood. The receptors were sampled from a woman between 45 and 60 years old who had recovered from COVID-19.

This clone was seen more than once but under ten times. V is TRBV3-1 (or the pseudogene TRBV3-2) and J is TRBJ1-1; 9 positions agree with TRBD1. The germline gives CDR1 LGHDT, CDR2 YNNKEL (reference sequence). The CDR3 length is 15 residues. Trimming removed 3 bases from V and 1 base from J; junction bases left unmatched: 3. The CDR3 nucleotides are TGTGCCAGCAGCCACGGGACAGGGCGGAACACTGAAGCTTTCTTT. Amino acids: CASSHGTGRNTEAFF.

The CDR3, as DNA: TGTGCCAGCAGCTTAGGAGGGCTAGCGGGGGCTTACGAGCAGTACTTC. It specifies CASSLGGLAGAYEQYF. The chain joins TRBV7-2 to TRBJ2-7; 10 bases agree with TRBD2. Germline V gene lookup returns CDR1 SGHTA and CDR2 FQGNSA. There are 16 residues in the CDR3. Trimming at V came to 1 base and at J to 4 bases, leaving 7 bases not matched to a gene.

The rearrangement uses TRBV7-2 and TRBJ2-7; 8 bases are shared with TRBD1. CDR1 and CDR2 (germline): SGHTA, FQGNSA. Germline trimming cut 0 bases from V and 3 bases from J; bases unmatched to any gene: 13. The CDR3 has 18 residues. CDR3: CASSLAWAGGVSYYEQYF. The CDR3 DNA is TGTGCCAGCAGCTTAGCCTGGGCAGGGGGCGTTTCCTACTACGAGCAGTACTTC.

This clone was observed once. The chain joins TRBV11-1 to TRBJ1-1; no clear D. Germline V gene data show CDR1 as SGHAT and CDR2 as FQDESV (reference sequence). The V end was cut by 5 bases, the J end by 7 bases, with 14 bases between. The CDR3 totals 13 residues. Here the CDR3 reads CASSTRHFNEAFF. CDR3 bases: TGTGCCAGCAGCACGCGACACTTTAATGAAGCTTTCTTT.

V gene TRBV5-1 combines with J gene TRBJ1-4; 8 nucleotides match TRBD1. Germline V gene lookup returns CDR1 SGHRS and CDR2 YFSETQ. This CDR3 contains 15 residues. The J segment lost 8 bases and the V segment lost 5 bases, leaving 11 bases of the junction unmatched. CDR3 loop: CASSSGQGKREKLFF. The CDR3 DNA reads as TGCGCCAGCAGTTCCGGACAGGGAAAGCGGGAAAAACTGTTTTTT.

The chain has TRBV5-5 and TRBJ2-3; 9 bases line up with TRBD1. Per germline, CDR1 SGHKS and CDR2 YYEKEE (reference sequence). The CDR3 loop spans 18 amino acids. The V gene end was trimmed by 3 bases and the J gene end by 2 bases; junction bases not matched to a gene: 13. The CDR3 DNA follows: TGTGCCAGCAGCTCCATGGTGCGGGACAGGGTAGTCACAGATACGCAGTATTTT. This gives the protein CASSSMVRDRVVTDTQYF.

V gene TRBV11-2 combines with J gene TRBJ1-1; 9 bases map to TRBD1. The CDR3 sequence is 18 residues long. The V and J ends lost 5 bases and 0 bases, in that order; junction bases with no gene match: 13. Germline lookup yields CDR1 SGHAT and CDR2 FQNNGV. CDR3 in DNA: TGTGCCAGCAGCCTCCGGACAGGGGTTTCCCCCGTGAACACTGAAGCTTTCTTT. Its protein product is CASSLRTGVSPVNTEAFF.

CDR3 DNA sequence: TGTGCCAGCAGCTTCCTACCCTACAATGAGCAGTTCTTC. This codes for CASSFLPYNEQFF. The V and J genes are TRBV9 and TRBJ2-1; no clear D. The V and J ends lost 4 bases and 2 bases respectively, with 7 bases between them. Germline V gene lookup returns CDR1 SGDLS and CDR2 YYNGEE. This CDR3 comprises 13 residues. The whole variable domain, filled in from reference TRBV9 and TRBJ2-1, reads DSGVTQTPKHLITATGQRVTLRCSPRSGDLSVYWYQQSLDQGLQFLIQYYNGEERAKGNILERFSAQQFPDLHSELNLSSLELGDSALYFCASSFLPYNEQFFGPGTRLTVL.

This CDR3 reads CASSSSGGQLLTF. The CDR3, as DNA: TGTGCCAGCAGTTCCTCTGGGGGACAGCTTCTCACCTTC. The chain is built from TRBV12-3 or TRBV12-4 and TRBJ1-2; 7 bases are a match to TRBD1. J gave up 13 bases and V 4 bases, and 12 bases lay outside the gene matches. The CDR3 has 13 amino acids.

The rearrangement joins TRBV5-6 to TRBJ1-6; 7 nucleotides align to TRBD1. CDR1 SGHDT and CDR2 YYEEEE come from the germline V gene. The V and J ends lost 4 bases and 8 bases, in that order; junction bases with no gene match: 6. The CDR3 extends over 14 amino acids. CDR3 in DNA: TGTGCCAGCAGCGGCGGACAGGAAGATTCACCCCTCCACTTT. It yields the protein CASSGGQEDSPLHF.

The chain has TRBV4-1 and TRBJ1-1; 7 bases agree with TRBD1. The germline V gene encodes CDR1 MGHRA and CDR2 YSYEKL. V trimming: 0 bases; J trimming: 3 bases; junction bases outside the gene matches: 1. The CDR3 loop spans 14 amino acids. DNA for the CDR3: TGCGCCAGCAGCCAAGAAACAGGGGACACTGAAGCTTTCTTT. This sequence encodes CASSQETGDTEAFF.

J is TRBJ2-7 and V is TRBV10-2, with TRBD2 as a possible D gene (6 bases). V was pared by 4 bases and J by 2 bases, with 12 bases between. The CDR3 covers 14 residues. Germline lookup yields CDR1 WSHSY and CDR2 SAAADI. DNA for the CDR3: TGCGCCAGCAGTGTCGGGAGAGGGACCTACGAGCAGTACTTC. It yields the protein CASSVGRGTYEQYF.

The chain has TRBV7-2 and TRBJ1-4; 11 nucleotides align to TRBD1. The germline CDR1 and CDR2 sequences are SGHTA and FQGNSA. The CDR3 covers 16 residues. With 5 bases clipped from V and 4 bases from J, the junction kept 6 bases outside the gene matches. The CDR3 spells CASSPGQGEFNEKLFF. As DNA, the CDR3 is TGTGCCAGCAGCCCGGGACAGGGGGAGTTTAATGAAAAACTGTTTTTT.

The chain uses TRBV7-9 and TRBJ2-4, with D perhaps matching TRBD2 (5 bases). V lost 5 bases to trimming and J lost 0 bases, with 11 bases between them. CDR1 SEHNR and CDR2 FQNEAQ come from the germline V gene (reference sequence). The CDR3 length is 15 residues. For the CDR3, the DNA is TGTGCCAGCAGCCCGAGGGATCTAGCCAAAAACATTCAGTACTTC. This codes for CASSPRDLAKNIQYF. Variable domain in full (rest from reference TRBV7-9 and TRBJ2-4): DTGVSQNPRHKITKRGQNVTFRCDPISEHNRLYWYRQTLGQGPEFLTYFQNEAQLEKSRLLSDRFSAERPKGSFSTLEIQRTEQGDSAMYLCASSPRDLAKNIQYFGAGTRLSVL.

The chain has TRBV7-9 and TRBJ1-1; 7 nucleotides agree with TRBD1. Germline loops: CDR1 SEHNR, CDR2 FQNEAQ (reference sequence). Trimming removed 5 bases from V and 0 bases from J; junction bases left unmatched: 6. This CDR3 has 15 residues. The CDR3 DNA reads TGTGCCAGCAGCCTCAGAGGGACAGTGAACACTGAAGCTTTCTTT. This translates into CASSLRGTVNTEAFF.

The chain recombines TRBV6-6 with TRBJ2-3; TRBD2 is a possible D gene (6 bases). CDR3 length: 14 residues. Germline V CDR1 and CDR2: MNHNY, SVGAGI (reference sequence). V lost 6 bases and J lost 4, with 14 bases in between. The CDR3 spells CASRTRSGADTQYF. DNA for the CDR3: TGTGCCAGCAGGACTAGGTCGGGAGCAGATACGCAGTATTTT.

The rearrangement joins TRBV5-1 to TRBJ2-1; D gene uncertain. V lost 0 bases and J lost 5, with 15 bases in between. Germline CDR1 reads SGHRS; CDR2 reads YFSETQ. The CDR3 has 16 residues. CDR3 residues: CASSLGGLVYHNEQFF. In DNA, the CDR3 is TGCGCCAGCAGCTTGGGAGGTTTAGTATACCACAATGAGCAGTTCTTC.

The V and J genes are TRBV28 and TRBJ2-1; D possibly corresponds to TRBD2 (6 bases). CDR3 size: 15 residues. Germline lookup yields CDR1 MDHEN and CDR2 SYDVKM. V lost 6 bases, J lost 7 bases, and 19 bases lay in between. The CDR3 sequence: CASSESGSARNEQFF. In DNA, the CDR3 is TGTGCCAGCAGCGAAAGCGGGTCAGCCAGGAATGAGCAGTTCTTC.

The chain is built from TRBV28 and TRBJ1-4, with 8 bases lining up with TRBD1. Germline values: CDR1 MDHEN, CDR2 SYDVKM. J was trimmed by 8 bases and V by 6 bases; bases with no gene match: 8. The CDR3 sequence is 14 residues long. CDR3 in amino acids: CASRGQGVHEKLFF. CDR3 bases: TGTGCCAGCAGAGGACAGGGCGTTCACGAAAAACTGTTTTTT.

The chain couples TRBV2 to TRBJ1-2; no firm D call. CDR1 SNHLY and CDR2 FYNNEI come from the germline V gene. CDR3 size: 13 residues. V lost 11 bases and J 6 bases, leaving 19 bases between the germline ends. The CDR3 spells CASGGRDKDGYTF. Here the CDR3 DNA reads TGTGCCTCTGGAGGCCGGGATAAGGATGGCTACACCTTC.

This clone was found a few times. The junction differs from germline at one of its ends, possibly a read error. The V and J genes are TRBV11-2 and TRBJ2-7; 9 positions agree with TRBD2. The CDR3 spans 11 residues. Germline V gives CDR1 SGHAT, CDR2 FQNNGV. CDR3 sequence: CASSGGLAEEF. CDR3 sequence (DNA): TGTGCCAGCAGCGGGGGACTAGCTGAGGAGTTC.

The rearrangement uses TRBV18 and TRBJ2-7; D is ambiguous. CDR1 KGHSH and CDR2 LQKENI come from the germline V gene. The length of the CDR3 is 13 residues. Trimming cost V 3 bases and J 3 bases, with 9 bases left between them. The CDR3 here is CASSPVGGYEQYF. The CDR3, as DNA: TGTGCCAGCTCACCTGTCGGCGGCTACGAGCAGTACTTC.